This T cell receptor beta chain stems from a study of CD8 T cells in Susac syndrome. cDNA came from roughly 0.5 to 1 ug RNA primed by random hexamers. Each CDR3 protein gets one entry after TCRdb re-called the immunoSEQ multiplex PCR reads with MiXCR. Among 250,000 to 300,000 distinct CDR3 sequences listed, approximately 85% were seen once. Germline V gene sequence: CDR1 LNHDA, CDR2 SQIVND (reference sequence). This CDR3 spans 14 amino acids. V lost 5 bases, J lost 8 bases, and 12 bases stayed unmatched. This chain connects TRBV19 to TRBJ2-7, with 7 bases identical to TRBD1. Material: CD8+ T cells from PBMCs. This clonotype originated in a human donor with multiple sclerosis. CDR3 loop: CASSAGTANSQQYF. The CDR3 DNA is TGTGCCAGTAGTGCCGGGACAGCGAACTCCCAGCAGTACTTC. Full variable domain (outside the CDR3, taken from reference TRBV19 and TRBJ2-7): DGGITQSPKYLFRKEGQNVTLSCEQNLNHDAMYWYRQDPGQGLRLIYYSQIVNDFQKGDIAEGYSVSREKKESFPLTVTSAQKNPTAFYLCASSAGTANSQQYFGPGTRLTVT.